This TCR beta chain appears in the sequencing data of a study of blood T cell repertoires in COVID-19. About the study: COVID-19 samples from acute and convalescent phases originated in the United States, Italy and Spain. PBMCs, B-cell-depleted T cells, or T cells were the source of the cDNA or gDNA that made up the material.

Looked up from germline, CDR1 is LNHDA and CDR2 is SQIVND (reference sequence). The CDR3 totals 15 residues. V lost 2 bases, J lost 0 bases, and 10 bases lay in between. Original methodology: Reference gene primer amplification gave nucleated cell count estimates. This table comes from immunoSEQ multiplex PCR, and its TCRdb copy is limited to in-frame clones, with some not included. The V and J calls and the clone size are those of that table, but D and trimming were determined from the DNA. The sample shows about 100,000 clones, about four fifths of them seen only once. What was sequenced was peripheral blood. The receptor was isolated from a human donor in a cohort sampled during active COVID-19. The chain uses TRBV19 and TRBJ1-1; D is unresolved. The CDR3 DNA follows: TGTGCCAGTAGTATAAACGCGCGGATGAACACTGAAGCTTTCTTT. This codes for CASSINARMNTEAFF.